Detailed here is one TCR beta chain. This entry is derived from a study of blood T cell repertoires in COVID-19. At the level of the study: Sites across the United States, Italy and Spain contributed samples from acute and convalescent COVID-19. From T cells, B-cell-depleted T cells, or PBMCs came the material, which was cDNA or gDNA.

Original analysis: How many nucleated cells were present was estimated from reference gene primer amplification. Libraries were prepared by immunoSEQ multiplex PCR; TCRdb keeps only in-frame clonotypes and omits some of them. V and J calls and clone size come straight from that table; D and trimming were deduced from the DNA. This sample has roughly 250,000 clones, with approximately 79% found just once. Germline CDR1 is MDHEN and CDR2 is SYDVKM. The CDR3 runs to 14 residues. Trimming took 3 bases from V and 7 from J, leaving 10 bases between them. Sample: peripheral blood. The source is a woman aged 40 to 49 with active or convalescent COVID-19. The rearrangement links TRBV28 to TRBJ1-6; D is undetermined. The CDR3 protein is CASSLGLSNSPLHF. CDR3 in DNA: TGTGCCAGCAGTTTGGGCCTCTCAAATTCACCCCTCCACTTT.